These 9 T cell receptor beta chains share one sample of origin, sequenced in a study of OX40 agonist ivuxolimab in advanced cancers. Profiling relied on immunoSEQ multiplex PCR, and the TCRdb table lists in-frame clones only, not all of them. Of roughly 60,000 clones in the sample, under 95% are singletons; the top ten hold about 0.4%. Source: CD4+ or CD8+ T cells sorted from blood, taken in a trial of the OX40 agonist ivuxolimab. These receptors all come from an adult with an advanced solid tumor such as melanoma, head and neck, liver or kidney cancer.

This chain links TRBV18 with TRBJ2-7; D is unclear. Germline lookup yields CDR1 KGHSH and CDR2 LQKENI. The ends were cut back, 4 bases at V and 3 bases at J, with 10 bases in the middle. The CDR3 is 13 amino acids. The CDR3 DNA follows: TGTGCCAGCTCACAGGGTCAAGGCTACGAGCAGTACTTC. Amino acid sequence: CASSQGQGYEQYF.

The chain joins TRBV5-1 to TRBJ2-5; 12 nucleotides agree with TRBD2. Trimming took 4 bases from V and 5 from J; bases not matched to a gene: 9. Germline V gene data show CDR1 as SGHRS and CDR2 as YFSETQ. CDR3 length: 16 amino acids. CDR3 in DNA: TGCGCCAGCAGCCACCCCCGAACTAGCGGGGGGGAGACCCAGTACTTC. It translates to CASSHPRTSGGETQYF.

The V call is TRBV10-2, the J call TRBJ2-3, with D possibly matching TRBD2 (5 bases). V was trimmed by 4 bases and J by 3 bases, leaving 14 bases between them. Germline V lookup: CDR1 WSHSY, CDR2 SAAADI. CDR3 length: 15 residues. CDR3 coding DNA: TGCGCCAGCAGTGTGGCCCTAGGCGGGACAGATACGCAGTATTTT. Translating it yields CASSVALGGTDTQYF.

The chain combines TRBV19 with TRBJ2-6; a weak D match, TRBD1 (5 bases). The CDR3 sequence is 16 residues long. The ends were cut back, 3 bases at V and 3 bases at J, with 12 bases in the middle. Looked up from germline, CDR1 is LNHDA and CDR2 is SQIVND (reference sequence). Written as DNA, the CDR3 is TGTGCCAGTAGTATGCAGGGCACAAGTGGGGCCAACGTCCTGACTTTC. This translates into CASSMQGTSGANVLTF.

Comments on this clone: Additional DNA sequences in this sample encode the identical CDR3. The chain employs TRBV27 and TRBJ2-7; 8 bases are shared with TRBD1. This CDR3 has 15 amino acids. The V gene's germline CDR1 is MNHEY and CDR2 SMNVEV (reference sequence). V gave up 4 bases and J gave up 3 bases; unmatched junction bases: 8. Written as DNA, the CDR3 is TGTGCCAGCAGTTCAGCCGGGACAGGAGACTACGAGCAGTACTTC. The encoded protein is CASSSAGTGDYEQYF.

This clone has more than one count but fewer than ten. This chain uses TRBV10-3 with TRBJ1-5; 9 positions match TRBD1. Losses at the gene ends were 6 bases for V and 7 bases for J; bases not matched to a gene: 4. CDR1 is ENHRY, CDR2 SYGVKD, per germline. The length of the CDR3 is 13 residues. CDR3 amino acids: CAISGQGQQPQHF. CDR3 in DNA: TGTGCCATCAGCGGACAGGGGCAACAGCCCCAGCATTTT.

This clone has just one count. The J gene is TRBJ2-7, the V gene TRBV12-2. TRBV12-2 is a pseudogene locus. This CDR3 comprises 14 residues. CDR3: CASRLRGPNYEQYF. The CDR3 DNA reads as TGTGCAAGTCGCTTACGGGGACCAAACTACGAGCAGTACTTC.

CDR3 protein: CATSRDSTGLAGNTGELFF. Written as DNA, the CDR3 is TGTGCCACCAGCAGAGATTCCACCGGACTAGCGGGTAACACCGGGGAGCTGTTTTTT. This chain uses TRBV15 with TRBJ2-2; 11 bases map to TRBD2. CDR1 and CDR2 from the germline V gene are LNHNV and YYDKDF (reference sequence). This CDR3 is 19 amino acids long. V dropped 0 bases and J dropped 2; count of bases not matched to a gene: 8.

The chain links TRBV29-1 to TRBJ2-6; D tentatively fits TRBD1 or TRBD2 (5 bases each). The V and J ends lost 2 bases and 3 bases respectively, with 17 bases between them. The CDR3 is 17 residues long. The germline CDR1 and CDR2 sequences are SQVTM and ANQGSEA. As DNA, the CDR3 is TGCAGCGTTGAATGGGACCCTTCGGTGTTTGGGGCCAACGTCCTGACTTTC. As protein: CSVEWDPSVFGANVLTF.